This is a list of T cell receptor beta chains from one sample in a study of blood T cells in healthy people across ages. TCRdb re-derived calls from the 5' RACE reads in MiXCR, one entry per CDR3 protein. The sample has some 850,000 distinct CDR3 sequences; about a quarter are singletons. These records were also assigned to another study, of T cells of mothers and their children.

The specimen sequenced was blood. The source of these receptors is a boy aged 5-17 years in good health. CDR3s leave out the opening cysteine and the closing phenylalanine or tryptophan.

CDR3aa	j_gene	v_gene
ASSLSGTGGSPLH	TRBJ1-6	TRBV6-5
SVEDMRVRDRGFQETQY	TRBJ2-5	TRBV29-1
SVSQGTRGNTIY	TRBJ1-3	TRBV20-1
SVERIRGPGGETQY	TRBJ2-5	TRBV29-1
ASRRSGLAVRSD	TRBJ2-5	TRBV13
AIMDRASYNEQF	TRBJ2-1	TRBV10-3
ASSPQTVRFYNEQF	TRBJ2-1	TRBV7-9
ASQSRGGNTIY	TRBJ1-3	TRBV12-3/TRBV12-4
ASSQAAAGHGYT	TRBJ1-2	TRBV3-1
ASSERTVGAGTDTQY	TRBJ2-3	TRBV6-1
ASRRTGGVVSYEQY	TRBJ2-7	TRBV19
ASSEGRAETQY	TRBJ2-5	TRBV10-1
ASRSTAHYGYT	TRBJ1-2	TRBV12-3/TRBV12-4
SARDKGTAYNEQF	TRBJ2-1	TRBV20-1
ASSVPGQVRNEQF	TRBJ2-1	TRBV2
ASSQTTGENTEAF	TRBJ1-1	TRBV5-6
ASMGASSYEQY	TRBJ2-7	TRBV2
ASSQRRGAQETQY	TRBJ2-5	TRBV3-1
ASSQGGPPYAQY	TRBJ2-7	TRBV3-1
ASSYPACEQY	TRBJ2-7	TRBV6-2/TRBV6-3
ASRTTTEKLF	TRBJ1-4	TRBV6-6
AARVFDTEAF	TRBJ1-1	TRBV2
ASSQAPYRDYGYT	TRBJ1-2	TRBV4-1
SVTRLRDSVYEQY	-	TRBV29-1
ASNRSAQY	TRBJ2-5	TRBV27
SASSGGRKKTQY	TRBJ2-5	TRBV20-1
SVAGGQGDYGYT	TRBJ1-2	TRBV29-1
ASSLGGGQGYQPQH	TRBJ1-5	TRBV27
ASSQDNGYNQPQH	TRBJ1-5	TRBV4-2
ASSPPTGTGNEQF	-	TRBV7-3
SAKRESLAKNIQY	TRBJ2-4	TRBV20-1
ASSSGLWYGYA	TRBJ1-2	TRBV2
ASSTSSSYEQY	-	TRBV5-4
ASSRQAGQETQY	TRBJ2-5	TRBV28
ASSYVVNTEAF	TRBJ1-1	TRBV6-2/TRBV6-3
SAPDRATYEQY	TRBJ2-7	TRBV20-1
ASSLPQHPGNYGYT	TRBJ1-2	TRBV7-9
ASSVDRGRDYGYT	TRBJ1-2	TRBV6-6
ASTPPPAGGLYEQY	TRBJ2-7	TRBV12-3/TRBV12-4
ASSDSAGSPLH	TRBJ1-6	TRBV6-4
ASSFLGRTSSVEAF	TRBJ1-1	TRBV5-1
ASSWLSGGLSGANVLT	TRBJ2-6	TRBV5-1
ASPQVLAGSTNEKLF	TRBJ1-4	TRBV12-3/TRBV12-4
ASKAGFNTEAF	TRBJ1-1	TRBV19
ATSTDPGPGSTDTQY	TRBJ2-3	TRBV15
ATSRGADYEQY	TRBJ2-7	TRBV15
SARQTSDNEQF	TRBJ2-1	TRBV20-1
SAFRGPETQY	TRBJ2-5	TRBV20-1
ASTPGGAETQY	TRBJ2-5	TRBV5-1
ASSAQSGAGNSPLH	TRBJ1-6	TRBV5-1
ASSLARTGPNEKLF	TRBJ1-4	TRBV7-9
ASSSGQGHRAEEAF	TRBJ1-1	TRBV18
ASSLLTDRGEF	TRBJ2-5	TRBV18
ASSVRRNTRAF	TRBJ1-1	TRBV9
ASSPARRGGYGYT	TRBJ1-2	TRBV6-6
ASRKIAEQF	TRBJ2-1	TRBV11-2